Below, 20 T cell receptor beta chains from the same sample are listed, as sequenced in a study of T cell responses to AZD1222 COVID-19 vaccine. Clones were sequenced by immunoSEQ multiplex PCR, and TCRdb holds only the in-frame ones, with some missing. The repertoire includes about 130,000 clones, 94% of them detected once, and under 7.5% sits in the top ten. Sequenced material: peripheral blood, taken on day 0 of AZD1222 vaccination. The receptors originated from an adult in good health.

The chain has TRBV27 and TRBJ1-5; possible D gene TRBD1, 5 bases. V was clipped by 2 bases and J by 0 bases, with 11 bases between them. Germline CDR1 reads MNHEY; CDR2 reads SMNVEV (reference sequence). The length of the CDR3 is 16 residues. In DNA, the CDR3 is TGTGCCAGCAGTTTACAGGGTCCATATAGCAATCAGCCCCAGCATTTT. Amino acid sequence: CASSLQGPYSNQPQHF.

This clone was found once. The chain has TRBV3-1 (or the pseudogene TRBV3-2) and TRBJ1-1; 8 bases map to TRBD1. Germline trimming cut 2 bases from V and 10 bases from J; bases unmatched to any gene: 9. Germline V gives CDR1 LGHDT, CDR2 YNNKEL (reference sequence). The CDR3 totals 14 residues. The CDR3 loop is CASSQSAGQGAAFF. Here the CDR3 DNA reads TGTGCCAGCAGCCAATCGGCCGGACAGGGTGCAGCTTTCTTT.

J is TRBJ2-3 and V is TRBV27; D gene uncertain. V dropped 2 bases and J dropped 8 bases, with 17 bases sitting between them. The germline V gene has CDR1 MNHEY and CDR2 SMNVEV (reference sequence). This CDR3 spans 15 amino acids. CDR3 region: CASSLIGWDSGTQYF. The DNA for the CDR3 is TGTGCCAGCAGTTTAATAGGGTGGGATAGTGGTACGCAGTATTTT.

A single count supports this clone. The V gene is TRBV3-1 (or the pseudogene TRBV3-2), the J gene TRBJ2-5; 12 nucleotides match TRBD2. Germline lookup yields CDR1 LGHDT and CDR2 YNNKEL (reference sequence). The CDR3 is made up of 15 amino acids. V lost 6 bases to trimming and J lost 1 base; unmatched junction nucleotides: 3. CDR3: CASRLAGGGQETQYF. CDR3 DNA sequence: TGTGCCAGCAGGCTAGCGGGAGGGGGCCAAGAGACCCAGTACTTC.

V and J are TRBV14 and TRBJ1-1; 7 bases match TRBD1. The CDR3 sequence is 14 residues long. Germline V gene lookup returns CDR1 SGHDN and CDR2 FVKESK. V lost 4 bases, J lost 0 bases, and 2 bases stayed unmatched. CDR3 nucleotides: TGTGCCAGCAGCCCCAGGGGGTTGAACACTGAAGCTTTCTTT. Translated, it gives CASSPRGLNTEAFF.

This clone appeared a few times. The gene calls are TRBV5-5 and TRBJ1-2, with D possibly being TRBD1 (6 bases). The germline V and J ends were trimmed by 1 base and 2 bases, with 24 bases remaining between them. The CDR3 loop spans 19 amino acids. Looked up from germline, CDR1 is SGHKS and CDR2 is YYEKEE (reference sequence). As DNA, the CDR3 is TGTGCCAGCAGCTTGCGCGCAATTCCAAATGGGACATTGAACTATGGCTACACCTTC. It encodes CASSLRAIPNGTLNYGYTF.

This chain connects TRBV10-3 to TRBJ1-2, with D possibly TRBD1 on 5 matching bases. Germline V lookup: CDR1 ENHRY, CDR2 SYGVKD. V lost 10 bases and J 6 bases, leaving 24 bases between the germline ends. The CDR3 sequence is 15 residues long. In DNA form, the CDR3 reads TGTGCCACCTCAGGGCCGGGTCTCCATTCGGATGGCTACACCTTC. It encodes CATSGPGLHSDGYTF.

This clone showed up just once. This chain links TRBV7-9 with TRBJ2-1, with 9 bases that match TRBD2. V lost 3 bases to trimming and J lost 9 bases; unmatched junction nucleotides: 12. CDR3 length: 16 residues. Germline loops: CDR1 SEHNR, CDR2 FQNEAQ (reference sequence). The CDR3 protein is CASSLTTSGGGTEQFF. The CDR3, as DNA: TGTGCCAGCAGCTTGACGACTAGCGGAGGGGGGACTGAGCAGTTCTTC.

V is TRBV19 and J is TRBJ1-5, with D possibly being TRBD1 (5 bases). This CDR3 has 14 amino acids. The germline V and J ends were trimmed by 7 bases and 0 bases, with 10 bases remaining between them. Germline V gene lookup returns CDR1 LNHDA and CDR2 SQIVND (reference sequence). This chain's CDR3 is CASTWGSSNQPQHF. CDR3 coding DNA: TGTGCCAGTACCTGGGGCTCTAGCAATCAGCCCCAGCATTTT.

The rearrangement uses TRBV28 and TRBJ1-1; D remains ambiguous. This CDR3 comprises 15 residues. Between the trimmed V and J ends, which lost 1 base and 1 base, there was a span of 10 bases. Per germline, CDR1 MDHEN and CDR2 SYDVKM. The CDR3 spells CASSLSGNANTEAFF. CDR3 in DNA: TGTGCCAGCAGTTTATCGGGCAACGCGAACACTGAAGCTTTCTTT.

CDR3 in DNA: TGTGCCAGCAGAGACAGTGATAACTATGGCTACACCTTC. Encoded protein: CASRDSDNYGYTF. The chain has TRBV6-5 and TRBJ1-2; possibly TRBD1 for D (5 bases). This CDR3 is 13 amino acids long. Between the trimmed V and J ends, which lost 6 bases and 1 base, there was a span of 9 bases. Looked up from germline, CDR1 is MNHEY and CDR2 is SVGAGI.

V is TRBV28 and J is TRBJ2-7, with D unresolved. The CDR3 runs 13 residues. Germline values: CDR1 MDHEN, CDR2 SYDVKM. V lost 3 bases to trimming and J lost 2 bases, with 8 bases between them. CDR3 nucleotide sequence: TGTGCCAGCAGTTTTACTCTCACCTACGAGCAGTACTTC. Protein product: CASSFTLTYEQYF.

This clone was seen a single time. DNA of the CDR3: TGTGCCAGTAGTGGGTTTGTGGGCTCTGGAAACACCATATATTTT. Residues: CASSGFVGSGNTIYF. The V call is TRBV19, the J call TRBJ1-3; D gene uncertain. This CDR3 has 15 residues. V lost 5 bases, J lost 0 bases, and 11 bases lay in between. The germline V gene encodes CDR1 LNHDA and CDR2 SQIVND (reference sequence). Full variable domain (missing parts from reference TRBV19 and TRBJ1-3): DGGITQSPKYLFRKEGQNVTLSCEQNLNHDAMYWYRQDPGQGLRLIYYSQIVNDFQKGDIAEGYSVSREKKESFPLTVTSAQKNPTAFYLCASSGFVGSGNTIYFGEGSWLTVV.

The chain links TRBV11-1 to TRBJ1-1; TRBD1 might be the D (5 bases). The CDR3 is 14 residues long. The germline V and J ends were trimmed by 1 base and 5 bases, with 11 bases remaining between them. Germline V lookup: CDR1 SGHAT, CDR2 FQDESV (reference sequence). CDR3 region: CASSLGQGRTEAFF. CDR3 nucleotides: TGTGCCAGCAGCTTAGGGCAGGGAAGGACTGAAGCTTTCTTT.

The V call is TRBV6-1, the J call TRBJ1-2; a weak D match, TRBD1 (5 bases). V was cut by 2 bases and J by 7 bases, with 11 bases left in between. The CDR3 spans 13 residues. The germline gives CDR1 MNHNS, CDR2 SASEGT. Written as DNA, the CDR3 is TGTGCCAGCAGTGAAAGCAGGGCGGGTGGCTACACCTTC. This sequence encodes CASSESRAGGYTF.

Only one count was recorded for this clone. The rearrangement links TRBV6-6 to TRBJ1-1; 7 nucleotides line up with TRBD1. Germline CDR1 reads MNHNY; CDR2 reads SVGAGI (reference sequence). This CDR3 spans 13 amino acids. Trimming at V came to 5 bases and at J to 2 bases, leaving 2 bases not matched to a gene. In DNA, the CDR3 is TGTGCCAGCAGTACAGGGGTAAACACTGAAGCTTTCTTT. It yields the protein CASSTGVNTEAFF.

V gene TRBV5-1 combines with J gene TRBJ2-1, with TRBD1 matching 7 bases. The germline V gene encodes CDR1 SGHRS and CDR2 YFSETQ. With V trimmed by 4 bases and J by 8 bases, 6 bases remained unmatched. The CDR3 sequence is 13 residues long. CDR3 region: CASSLKGADEQFF. The CDR3 DNA reads as TGCGCCAGCAGCCTCAAGGGGGCGGATGAGCAGTTCTTC.

The chain has TRBV3-1 (or the pseudogene TRBV3-2) and TRBJ1-2; D is perhaps TRBD1 (5 bases). Germline values: CDR1 LGHDT, CDR2 YNNKEL (reference sequence). V gave up 2 bases and J gave up 4 bases, with 8 bases separating them. The CDR3 sequence is 13 residues long. The CDR3 DNA reads TGTGCCAGCAGCCAAAGGGGTTCCTATGGCTACACCTTC. The encoded protein is CASSQRGSYGYTF.

The V call is TRBV7-9, the J call TRBJ2-1, with 13 positions matching TRBD2. The V and J ends lost 5 bases and 8 bases, in that order; junction bases with no gene match: 9. This CDR3 region has 16 residues. Germline values: CDR1 SEHNR, CDR2 FQNEAQ (reference sequence). CDR3 residues: CASSLGTSGAYDEQFF. CDR3 DNA: TGTGCCAGCAGCCTGGGGACTAGCGGGGCTTATGATGAGCAGTTCTTC.

The V call is TRBV6-5, the J call TRBJ2-7; D ambiguous. Trimming cost V 6 bases and J 6 bases, with 9 bases left between them. Germline CDR1 is MNHEY and CDR2 is SVGAGI. The CDR3 has 11 amino acids. The CDR3 here is CASSRNGEQYF. The CDR3 DNA sequence: TGTGCCAGCAGCAGGAACGGCGAGCAGTACTTC.